This record looks at one T cell receptor (beta chain) sequence and its context. The antigen remains unidentified. Vbeta (60) and Jbeta (13) primers were used in the PCR. Using immunoSEQ multiplex PCR, the repertoire was profiled, and TCRdb retains in-frame clones only, with some absent. The sample records 52,000 or so clones, about four fifths being singletons. This record belongs to a study of cytomegalovirus exposure and HLA in healthy donors. Study outcomes and limitations: Later analysis indicated greater clonal expansion among HLA-associated TCR beta chains than among equally common other chains.

Donors sampled were nominally healthy, though unrecorded immune exposures were likely. The germline V gene has CDR1 MGHRA and CDR2 YSYEKL. The V gene end was trimmed by 6 bases and the J gene end by 5 bases; junction bases not matched to a gene: 11. The length of the CDR3 is 17 residues. The J gene is TRBJ2-2, the V gene TRBV4-1; 11 positions agree with TRBD1. The sequence was obtained from a female donor in good health and CMV-seronegative. Sequencing was performed on PBMCs. CDR3 sequence: CASRPGTGGFETGELFF. CDR3 coding DNA: TGCGCCAGCAGGCCCGGGACAGGGGGTTTTGAGACCGGGGAGCTGTTTTTT.